The T cell receptor beta chain under discussion was sequenced for a study of beta chain features in type 1 diabetes. Turning to the study itself: Patient and healthy donor groups were alike in age, gender and cell yields. General study findings and limits: VDJ junctions sequenced from type 1 diabetes patients showed fewer insertions and more deletions. Patients with Type 1 diabetes showed moderately but significantly shorter TCRB CDR3s in all four CD4+ subsets. Sampled from patients, naive, central memory and Treg TCRB repertoires appeared more similar than those sampled from healthy donors.

The isolated RNA, all of it, was reverse transcribed, so expressed TCRB transcripts were what got sequenced. Only in-frame clones appear in the TCRdb table, and some are missing; sequencing was by immunoSEQ multiplex PCR. The sample consists of around 500,000 clones, roughly 11% of them appearing once. Note on this clone: The antigen is undetermined.

This CDR3 has 17 residues. V gave up 3 bases and J gave up 0 bases, with 16 bases separating them. CDR1 and CDR2 from the germline V gene are SEHNR and FQNEAQ (reference sequence). Material: naive CD4+ T cells from blood. The chain links TRBV7-9 to TRBJ2-3; D is perhaps TRBD1 (6 bases). The TCR originated in a woman between 18 and 30 years old in good health. CDR3 sequence: CASSFDLTRGSTDTQYF. The DNA for the CDR3 is TGTGCCAGCAGCTTTGATCTTACGAGGGGGAGCACAGATACGCAGTATTTT.